Given below is one T cell receptor (beta chain) in context. Its antigen is not yet known. Base qualities are missing; no much larger clone stands one base away. Genomic DNA was isolated using the Qiagen DNeasy kit from unsorted PBMCs as well as from negatively selected CD4+ and CD8+ fractions. TCR beta CDR3 regions were subjected to amplification by immunoSEQ multiplex PCR with primers that anneal to V and J segments. A synthetic immune receptor repertoire was used to minimize amplification bias, and any remaining bias was removed computationally after sequencing. The study's own analysis went as follows. Custom Python scripts were used to quantify repertoire diversity as the Shannon entropy index. Unsorted, CD4+ and CD8+ repertoires were analyzed separately, except in combined analyses where CD4+ and CD8+ sequences were merged in silico. Clonal expansion was defined as a frequency increase of at least 2-fold after treatment compared with C1D1, and clones undetected at baseline were assigned a pseudocount of 0.5. Singleton clones were defined as clones with 0 or 1 copy at C1D1, and non-singleton clones were defined as clones with 2 or more copies. Clones expanded in unsorted samples were labelled as CD4+, CD8+ or unknown by matching protein sequences in sorted samples from the same patient. Diversity changes from C1D1 to C4D1 were tested in paired samples using Wilcoxon tests. This is the immuneACCESS table as TCRdb keeps it, with only in-frame sequences that have V and J called. A part of the clones is gone; compared with another copy, unresolved V genes explain less than half, and the rest is unexplained. V and J calls plus clone size are reproduced from that table; the DNA served to infer D and trimming. The sample yields over 70,000 clones; 89% were counted once. The ten largest clones take up roughly a fifth of the sample.

This sample was included in a study of PD-1 blockade in classical Hodgkin lymphoma (dated by TCRdb to 2020 to 2022). For context, the study as a whole: Nivolumab dosing was 3 mg/kg intravenously every 2 weeks, continuing until either disease progression or unacceptable toxicity. A peripheral blood immune signature of response to PD-1 blockade in classical Hodgkin lymphoma was defined using TCR beta sequencing and CyTOF.

The full study reports these points: By C4D1, a significant rise was seen in CD4+ TCR diversity but not in CD8+ TCR diversity (p=0.0027 vs p=0.16), and the rise was most apparent among complete responders (p=0.02). The study was restricted to a single clinical trial cohort, and the causes of repertoire differences, possibly disease activity or prior therapy, were left undefined. Lower diversity was seen in patients whose nivolumab began less than 1 year after ASCT, and these patients were left out of later analyses so that immune reconstitution would not confound the results. Trial patients with a complete response had baseline diversity similar to that of newly diagnosed patients, while partial responders and progressors had significantly lower diversity. Newly diagnosed patients were reported to have lower baseline TCR diversity than healthy donors, and relapsed/refractory patients were reported to have lower baseline TCR diversity still.

Explained via the paper, the time point label denotes: cycle 1 day 1 (C1D1), immediately before nivolumab initiation. Relapse after autologous stem cell transplantation had occurred in all trial patients, and cohorts A, B and C were distinguished by prior brentuximab vedotin exposure. The trial cohort comprised roughly 50 patients with relapsed/refractory classical Hodgkin lymphoma whose best overall responses were complete response, partial response or progressive disease. Single-agent nivolumab was administered to trial patients in the multi-cohort phase II CheckMate 205 trial. Best overall response was determined by an independent review committee according to the 2007 International Working Group response criteria. PBMCs from the trial were collected at three points: immediately before nivolumab initiation (C1D1), and during therapy at cycle 2 day 1 and cycle 4 day 1. After peripheral blood was drawn into 8 mL Vacutainer Cell Preparation Tubes, PBMCs were isolated by centrifugation and then cryopreserved.

This sample comprised peripheral blood mononuclear cells (PBMCs), obtained at baseline. This clonotype was sampled from a human donor with classical Hodgkin lymphoma.

The CDR3 region has the sequence CASSFGTSGRLPLAKNIQYF. The DNA sequence reads TGTGCCAGCAGCTTCGGGACTAGCGGGAGGCTCCCTCTAGCCAAAAACATTCAGTACTTC. This chain joins TRBV5-4 to TRBJ2-4; TRBD2 fits 15 bases in the junction. CDR1 and CDR2 are drawn from the germline V gene (reference sequence): SGHNT, YYREEE. The CDR3 starts with the cysteine, ends with the phenylalanine, and has 20 residues. The only DNA kept is the CDR3, 60 bases in frame from the first base. Relative to germline, V is missing 2 bases and J is missing 0 bases, with 9 bases of the junction outside any gene match.